One and the same sample provided the 15 T cell receptor beta chains below, sequenced in a study of a mutant IDH1 vaccine in newly diagnosed glioma. Time point noted: week 23, last vaccination. The investigators gave 300 ug of mutant IDH1 20-mer peptide in each vaccine dose, together with topical imiquimod. The antigens for these receptors are not known. Assay used: immunoSEQ multiplex PCR; TCRdb lists only in-frame clones, some missing. This sample carries over 45,000 clones, over 70% of them seen once, and the ten largest clones take 6% to 6.5%. The source material was PBMCs, sampled from a glioma patient whose treatment included an IDH1 peptide vaccine. These receptor sequences come from a man aged 35 to 55 with glioma.

This chain joins TRBV5-4 and TRBJ1-1, with 8 bases lining up with TRBD1. CDR1 and CDR2 (germline): SGHNT, YYREEE (reference sequence). Losses at the gene ends were 6 bases for V and 1 base for J; bases not matched to a gene: 8. This CDR3 has 15 residues. CDR3 loop: CASIPRTGKNTEAFF. CDR3 bases: TGTGCCAGCATCCCTCGGACAGGGAAGAACACTGAAGCTTTCTTT.

The chain joins TRBV27 to TRBJ2-2; a possible D gene is TRBD1 (6 bases). In germline, CDR1 is MNHEY, CDR2 SMNVEV (reference sequence). Trimming removed 5 bases at V and 5 bases at J, with 18 bases between. This CDR3 has 16 amino acids. This CDR3 is CASSPRDTLSTGELFF. In DNA form, the CDR3 reads TGTGCCAGCAGTCCCCGGGACACTCTATCTACCGGGGAGCTGTTTTTT.

This clone has only a few counts. The chain couples TRBV6-1 to TRBJ1-1; D is unresolved. Trimming left V 8 bases short and J 11 bases short, with 9 bases between. Germline CDR1 and CDR2: MNHNS and SASEGT. The CDR3 runs 9 residues. The chain's CDR3 is CASHFGAFF. CDR3 DNA sequence: TGTGCCAGCCATTTCGGGGCTTTCTTT.

The chain recombines TRBV7-2 with TRBJ1-5; no reliable D call. Germline V CDR1 and CDR2: SGHTA, FQGNSA. V was shortened by 2 bases and J by 0 bases, with 11 bases between the two germline ends. The CDR3 is 16 amino acids. The CDR3 reads CASSLFVSYSNQPQHF. In nucleotides, the CDR3 is TGTGCCAGCAGCTTATTCGTCAGCTATAGCAATCAGCCCCAGCATTTT.

CDR3 bases: TGTGCCAGCAGCTTAGAAGGGGTTGATGAAAAACTGTTTTTT. Translation: CASSLEGVDEKLFF. This sequence joins TRBV11-3 and TRBJ1-4, with D perhaps TRBD1 (5 bases). Germline assignment: CDR1 SGHNT and CDR2 YENEEA. The CDR3 runs 14 residues. Between the trimmed V and J ends, which lost 0 bases and 6 bases, there was a span of 8 bases.

This chain links TRBV18 with TRBJ2-5; 9 bases fit TRBD1. Trimming removed 3 bases from V and 2 bases from J; junction bases left unmatched: 1. This CDR3 has 14 residues. Germline V gene lookup returns CDR1 KGHSH and CDR2 LQKENI. The CDR3 spells CASSPGTGQETQYF. DNA of the CDR3: TGTGCCAGCTCACCCGGGACAGGGCAAGAGACCCAGTACTTC.

The chain employs TRBV7-9 and TRBJ2-6, with D perhaps TRBD1 or TRBD2 (5 bases each). V was cut by 1 base and J by 9 bases, with 10 bases left in between. CDR3 length: 14 residues. CDR1 and CDR2 from the germline V gene are SEHNR and FQNEAQ (reference sequence). As DNA, the CDR3 is TGTGCCAGCAGCTTAGGAGGGGCCGGCAACGTCCTGACTTTC. Its translation: CASSLGGAGNVLTF.

The rearrangement links TRBV19 to TRBJ2-1, with 7 bases that match TRBD2. CDR1 LNHDA and CDR2 SQIVND come from the germline V gene (reference sequence). V trimming: 3 bases; J trimming: 3 bases; junction bases outside the gene matches: 5. The CDR3 totals 15 residues. CDR3 residues: CASSIASGYYNEQFF. CDR3 bases: TGTGCCAGTAGTATCGCTAGCGGTTACTACAATGAGCAGTTCTTC.

The chain carries TRBV5-1 and TRBJ2-7; tentatively, D is TRBD1 (6 bases). Trimming left V 6 bases short and J 5 bases short, with 15 bases between. The CDR3 totals 13 residues. CDR1 and CDR2 (germline): SGHRS, YFSETQ. DNA for the CDR3: TGCGCCAGCAATCTTGGATGGGGGCACGAGCAGTACTTC. Protein sequence: CASNLGWGHEQYF.

This rearrangement joins TRBV11-2 to TRBJ2-3, with 10 bases identical to TRBD2. The CDR3 loop spans 13 amino acids. Germline trimming cut 4 bases from V and 6 bases from J; bases unmatched to any gene: 1. Per germline, CDR1 SGHAT and CDR2 FQNNGV. The CDR3 DNA follows: TGTGCCAGCAGCTCGACTAGCGGGGATACGCAGTATTTT. Protein sequence: CASSSTSGDTQYF. Filled out from reference TRBV11-2 and TRBJ2-3, the complete variable domain reads EAGVAQSPRYKIIEKRQSVAFWCNPISGHATLYWYQQILGQGPKLLIQFQNNGVVDDSQLPKDRFSAERLKGVDSTLKIQPAKLEDSAVYLCASSSTSGDTQYFGPGTRLTVL.

This clone was counted a few times. The chain has TRBV10-3 and TRBJ1-1; 8 bases agree with TRBD1. The V segment lost 5 bases and the J segment 4 bases; nucleotides outside the gene matches: 6. The CDR3 extends over 14 amino acids. CDR1 and CDR2 from the germline V gene are ENHRY and SYGVKD. The CDR3 DNA reads TGTGCCATCAGTAGACAGGGGACGAGCACTGAAGCTTTCTTT. Amino acid sequence: CAISRQGTSTEAFF.

The V gene is TRBV13, the J gene TRBJ1-2; D remains unclear. Trimming cost V 0 bases and J 0 bases, with 5 bases left between them. Per the germline V gene, CDR1 is PRHDT and CDR2 is FYEKMQ (reference sequence). This CDR3 region has 14 residues. In DNA form, the CDR3 reads TGTGCCAGCAGCTTAGGTCCAGCTAACTATGGCTACACCTTC. As protein: CASSLGPANYGYTF.

The V gene is TRBV6-5, the J gene TRBJ1-5; D is uncertain. The length of the CDR3 is 13 residues. CDR1 and CDR2 (germline): MNHEY, SVGAGI. Trimming stripped 5 bases from V and 7 bases from J, with 12 bases between. The CDR3 DNA reads TGTGCCAGCAGTCGAGATCCACGCCAGCCCCAGCATTTT. Its translation is CASSRDPRQPQHF.

The chain employs TRBV6-6 and TRBJ2-7; 9 positions match TRBD1. This CDR3 has 14 residues. V shed 4 bases, J shed 4 bases, and the junction held 5 bases outside the gene matches. Germline V lookup: CDR1 MNHNY, CDR2 SVGAGI (reference sequence). CDR3 sequence (DNA): TGTGCCAGCAGTTCGGGGACAGGGTCATACGAGCAGTACTTC. Encoded protein: CASSSGTGSYEQYF.

This clone showed up just a few times. One end of the junction is discordant with germline, which a read error may explain. The genes are TRBV30 and TRBJ2-7; 10 bases map to TRBD2. This CDR3 region has 11 residues. The germline V gene encodes CDR1 GTSNPN and CDR2 SVGIG (reference sequence). The CDR3 here is CAWTVGTSANF. CDR3 DNA sequence: TGTGCCTGGACTGTAGGGACTAGCGCAAACTTC.